These T cell receptor beta chains were read from a single sample in a study of T cell repertoires in cytomegalovirus infection. These TCRs are of unknown antigen specificity. MiXCR, run by TCRdb on the reads, gives a single entry per CDR3 protein. The table includes about 110,000 distinct CDR3 sequences, over 40% detected once. Sample: CD8+ T cells from cultured PBMCs, taken from culture after CMV antigen stimulation. All receptors come from a human donor in good health (CMV status not recorded). Some clones in this sample may be carry-over from other donors' samples. CDR3s include the opening cysteine and the closing phenylalanine or tryptophan. Each record gives: V gene, D gene, clone size, J gene, CDR3 protein, CDR3 DNA. A D gene is named only where the DNA matches it firmly. The size entry is marked missing in some rows and otherwise reads once, few, many or a size class.

TRBV19,TRBD2,many,TRBJ2-1,CASSIGAGGPYNEQFF,TGTGCCAGTAGTATTGGTGCGGGGGGCCCCTACAATGAGCAGTTCTTC
TRBV6-1,TRBD1,few,TRBJ1-3,CASRSGQFVGNTIYF,TGTGCCAGCAGATCGGGACAGTTCGTCGGAAACACCATATATTTT
TRBV27,.,.,TRBJ2-2,CASSRPTGELFF,TGTGCCAGCAGCCGTCCCACCGGGGAGCTGTTTTTT
TRBV7-8,TRBD1,few,TRBJ1-2,CASSLRDRNGYTF,TGTGCCAGCAGCCTCCGGGACAGAAATGGCTACACCTTC
TRBV9,.,.,TRBJ2-5,CASSVVVGETQYF,TGTGCCAGCAGCGTAGTCGTAGGGGAGACCCAGTACTTC
TRBV2,.,.,TRBJ1-5,CASSEGDQPQHF,TGTGCCAGCAGTGAAGGAGATCAGCCCCAGCATTTT
TRBV19,.,.,TRBJ1-1,CASSRNPTGLNTEAFF,TGTGCCAGTAGTAGGAATCCGACAGGCTTGAACACTGAAGCTTTCTTT
TRBV10-3,TRBD1,.,TRBJ1-6,CAISPGQDNSPLHF,TGTGCCATCAGTCCGGGACAGGATAATTCACCCCTCCACTTT
TRBV27,.,.,TRBJ2-3,CASGRGGDTQYF,TGTGCCAGCGGACGCGGTGGAGATACGCAGTATTTT
TRBV7-9,TRBD2,many,TRBJ2-7,CASSNLAEGTYEQYF,TGTGCCAGCAGCAACCTAGCGGAGGGGACCTACGAGCAGTACTTC
TRBV19,.,.,TRBJ1-1,CASSPAGAYTEAFF,TGTGCCAGTAGTCCCGCCGGGGCCTACACTGAAGCTTTCTTT
TRBV23-1,TRBD1,many,TRBJ2-3,CASSLSRGQGLGDTQYF,TGCGCCAGCAGTCTATCCCGGGGACAGGGGTTGGGAGATACGCAGTATTTT
TRBV5-4,.,.,TRBJ1-1,CASSTRENTEAFF,TGTGCCAGCAGCACCAGGGAGAACACTGAAGCTTTCTTT
TRBV6-6,.,.,TRBJ2-7,CASSYPSRGIPPRRPYEQYF,TGTGCCAGCAGTTACCCCTCACGGGGGATACCCCCAAGGCGCCCCTACGAGCAGTACTTC
TRBV10-3,TRBD2,.,TRBJ2-5,CAISESLAGTQETQYF,TGTGCCATCAGTGAGTCTCTAGCGGGGACACAAGAGACCCAGTACTTC
TRBV6-5,.,.,TRBJ2-2,CASGTANTGELFF,TGTGCCAGCGGGACGGCGAACACCGGGGAGCTGTTTTTT
TRBV5-6,.,.,TRBJ2-5,CASSTGQQETQYF,TGTGCCAGCAGCACCGGTCAGCAAGAGACCCAGTACTTC
TRBV7-9,.,few,TRBJ2-1,CASSLLNGGVEQFF,TGTGCCAGCAGCCTCCTGAACGGAGGGGTTGAGCAGTTCTTC
TRBV19,.,many,TRBJ2-1,CASSKVAGNEQFF,TGTGCCAGTAGTAAGGTTGCGGGAAATGAGCAGTTCTTC
TRBV12-3/TRBV12-4,TRBD2,.,TRBJ2-2,CASSSFGLARNTGELFF,TGTGCCAGCAGCTCATTCGGACTAGCGAGGAACACCGGGGAGCTGTTTTTT
TRBV29-1,TRBD1,.,TRBJ2-7,CSVEDLGQGAEQYF,TGCAGCGTTGAAGATTTGGGACAGGGGGCCGAGCAGTACTTC